This entry concerns a single T cell receptor beta chain. Its antigen is currently unknown. The data were taken from a study of cytomegalovirus exposure and HLA in healthy donors. Study as a whole: A data release that came early held about 89 million unique TCRs from HLA-typed donors.

The PCR contained 60 Vbeta and 13 Jbeta primers. Clones were sequenced by immunoSEQ multiplex PCR, and TCRdb holds only the in-frame ones, with some missing. Its table lists 120,000 or so clones. This CDR3 has 14 residues. CDR1 is SGHVS and CDR2 is FQNEAQ in the germline V gene. V lost 4 bases to trimming and J lost 5 bases; unmatched junction nucleotides: 4. Study outcomes and limitations: What TCR beta sequences reportedly achieved was accurate prediction of HLA-A and HLA-B alleles in most subjects. TCR beta V segments were, for the most part, productive about 87% or about 30% of the time in an earlier analysis. Later analysis suggested most CMV-associated TCR beta chains were HLA-restricted.

This TCR came from a man aged 18 to 30 in good health and CMV-seronegative. The V and J genes are TRBV7-8 and TRBJ1-2; 10 positions match TRBD1. Source material: PBMCs. The CDR3 DNA follows: TGTGCCAGCAGCTCCAGACAGGGGGCGTATGGCTACACCTTC. Its translation: CASSSRQGAYGYTF.